These 11 T cell receptor beta chains share one sample of origin, sequenced in a study of T-cell memory formation after mild COVID-19. One entry per CDR3 protein, called by TCRdb with MiXCR from the 5' RACE reads. The sample holds roughly 300,000 distinct CDR3 sequences; about 13% are singletons and the top ten take 22%. Sequences were obtained from PBMCs or a T cell subset sorted from them (not recorded which). These TCRs come from a man younger than 35 who had mild COVID-19 (a few samples of this study predate the infection). Cell type and time point are not known.

This clonotype appeared many times. This chain connects TRBV27 to TRBJ2-3; 10 nucleotides match TRBD1. The CDR3 covers 15 residues. CDR1 is MNHEY, CDR2 SMNVEV, per germline (reference sequence). Germline trimming cut 6 bases from V and 3 bases from J; bases unmatched to any gene: 6. CDR3 in amino acids: CASSPGTGATDTQYF. In DNA, the CDR3 is TGTGCCAGCAGCCCCGGGACAGGGGCGACAGATACGCAGTATTTT.

The rearrangement uses TRBV12-3 or TRBV12-4 and TRBJ1-2, with D tentatively TRBD1 (6 bases). This CDR3 has 13 amino acids. The ends were cut back, 5 bases at V and 5 bases at J, with 12 bases in the middle. CDR3 residues: CASSADSVYGYTF. CDR3 nucleotides: TGTGCCAGCAGTGCGGACAGCGTTTATGGCTACACCTTC.

The V call is TRBV6-6, the J call TRBJ1-2, with TRBD1 as a possible D gene (5 bases). Germline CDR1 and CDR2: MNHNY and SVGAGI (reference sequence). CDR3 length equals 15 residues. Trimming removed 2 bases from V and 3 bases from J, with 13 bases in between. Written as DNA, the CDR3 is TGTGCCAGCAGTTACCCAGCAGGGCGGGACTATGGCTACACCTTC. Encoded protein: CASSYPAGRDYGYTF.

This chain joins TRBV9 and TRBJ2-2; D remains unclear. Germline CDR1 reads SGDLS; CDR2 reads YYNGEE. This CDR3 spans 16 amino acids. Trimming cost V 0 bases and J 6 bases, with 15 bases left between them. CDR3 in DNA: TGTGCCAGCAGCGTAGGCCCCCTCCTCGCTTCCGGGGAGCTGTTTTTT. Protein sequence: CASSVGPLLASGELFF.

Only a few counts were recorded for this clonotype. The chain joins TRBV10-3 to TRBJ1-5; perhaps TRBD1 as D (5 bases). Germline CDR1 is ENHRY and CDR2 is SYGVKD. The CDR3 has 14 residues. Trimming removed 4 bases from V and 2 bases from J, with 9 bases in between. The CDR3 sequence is CAISVSGGNQPQHF. The CDR3 DNA reads TGTGCCATCAGTGTGTCGGGGGGCAATCAGCCCCAGCATTTT.

This clonotype was recorded a few times. The chain carries TRBV19 and TRBJ1-1, with a possible D match to TRBD1 (6 bases). The CDR3 totals 12 residues. V gave up 5 bases and J gave up 11 bases, with 15 bases separating them. Germline CDR1 is LNHDA and CDR2 is SQIVND (reference sequence). CDR3 residues: CASSPRGGTAFF. DNA for the CDR3: TGTGCCAGTAGTCCCAGGGGAGGGACGGCTTTCTTT. Full variable domain (missing parts from reference TRBV19 and TRBJ1-1): DGGITQSPKYLFRKEGQNVTLSCEQNLNHDAMYWYRQDPGQGLRLIYYSQIVNDFQKGDIAEGYSVSREKKESFPLTVTSAQKNPTAFYLCASSPRGGTAFFGQGTRLTVV.

This clonotype has more than one count but fewer than ten. The chain recombines TRBV4-1 with TRBJ1-2; 9 bases are shared with TRBD1. Looked up from germline, CDR1 is MGHRA and CDR2 is YSYEKL. Trimming at V came to 1 base and at J to 4 bases, leaving 4 bases not matched to a gene. The CDR3 length is 15 residues. The CDR3 DNA follows: TGCGCCAGCAGCCAAGTTCCGACAGGGGGCTATGGCTACACCTTC. Its translation: CASSQVPTGGYGYTF.

This clonotype was seen a handful of times. The chain is built from TRBV7-3 and TRBJ2-2; TRBD2 is a possible D gene (7 bases). Germline CDR1 SGHTA, CDR2 FQGTGA. The germline V and J ends were trimmed by 5 bases and 5 bases, with 15 bases remaining between them. This CDR3 region has 15 residues. The chain's CDR3 is CASSRGGPGTGELFF. The CDR3 DNA is TGTGCCAGCAGCCGCGGGGGCCCGGGGACCGGGGAGCTGTTTTTT.

This clonotype was seen more than once but under ten times. The rearrangement joins TRBV7-8 to TRBJ2-3, with TRBD2 matching 7 bases. Trimming took 1 base from V and 0 from J; bases not matched to a gene: 4. This CDR3 has 16 amino acids. The V gene's germline CDR1 is SGHVS and CDR2 FQNEAQ. CDR3 sequence: CASSLEDSGSTDTQYF. The CDR3 DNA reads as TGTGCCAGCAGCTTAGAAGATAGCGGGAGCACAGATACGCAGTATTTT.

The gene calls are TRBV7-9 and TRBJ1-4; 7 nucleotides agree with TRBD1. V lost 4 bases, J lost 3 bases, and 5 bases stayed unmatched. The germline V gene encodes CDR1 SEHNR and CDR2 FQNEAQ (reference sequence). The CDR3 totals 15 residues. The CDR3 nucleotides read TGTGCCAGCAGCTCTGGGACAGCACCTAATGAAAAACTGTTTTTT. This codes for CASSSGTAPNEKLFF. Full variable domain (rest looked up from reference TRBV7-9 and TRBJ1-4): DTGVSQNPRHKITKRGQNVTFRCDPISEHNRLYWYRQTLGQGPEFLTYFQNEAQLEKSRLLSDRFSAERPKGSFSTLEIQRTEQGDSAMYLCASSSGTAPNEKLFFGSGTQLSVL.

This clonotype was seen a few times. V is TRBV6-5 and J is TRBJ1-2; D may be TRBD1 (5 bases). Germline V gives CDR1 MNHEY, CDR2 SVGAGI. The CDR3 consists of 15 residues. V lost 0 bases, J lost 6 bases, and 14 bases lay in between. The CDR3 DNA sequence: TGTGCCAGCAGTTACTCGCGCAGGGTAACAAATGGCTACACCTTC. Translating it yields CASSYSRRVTNGYTF.